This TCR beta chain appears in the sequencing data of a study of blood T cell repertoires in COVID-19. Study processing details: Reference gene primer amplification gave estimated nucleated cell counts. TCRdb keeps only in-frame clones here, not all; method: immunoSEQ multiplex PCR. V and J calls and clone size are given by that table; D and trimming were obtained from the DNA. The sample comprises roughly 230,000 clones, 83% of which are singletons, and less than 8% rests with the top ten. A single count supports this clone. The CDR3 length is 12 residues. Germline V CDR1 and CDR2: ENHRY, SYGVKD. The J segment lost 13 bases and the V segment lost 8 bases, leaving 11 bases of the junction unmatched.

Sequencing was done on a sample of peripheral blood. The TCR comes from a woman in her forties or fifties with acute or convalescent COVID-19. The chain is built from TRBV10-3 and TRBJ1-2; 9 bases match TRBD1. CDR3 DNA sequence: TGTGCCATCCCCCGACTCGGGACAGGGTCCACCTTC. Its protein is CAIPRLGTGSTF.